The rows below give T cell receptor beta chains drawn from one sample of a study of blood T cells in healthy people across ages. TCRdb analysed the 5' RACE reads with MiXCR anew, one entry per CDR3 protein. The sample holds 2 million or so distinct CDR3 sequences; approximately 50% are singletons and the top ten take less than 2.5%. The source material was blood. The receptors derive from a woman aged 40-49 years in good health. The CDR3 runs from the conserved cysteine through the conserved F or W. Each record gives: CDR3 protein, CDR3 DNA, D gene, J gene, clone size, V gene. D genes are given only for firm matches. Clone size is stated in some rows and not others, as once, few, many or a class when expanded.

cdr3_aa: CASSLIRSVSGKKLFF
cdr3_nt: TGTGCCAGCAGCTTAATTCGTAGCGTGAGCGGCAAAAAACTGTTTTTT
d_call: NA
j_call: TRBJ1-4
clone_size: NA
v_call: TRBV7-9

cdr3_aa: CASSPTGLNEKLFF
cdr3_nt: TGCGCCAGCAGCCCGACAGGCCTTAATGAAAAACTGTTTTTT
d_call: NA
j_call: TRBJ1-4
clone_size: NA
v_call: TRBV5-1

cdr3_aa: CASSLDQRGQYF
cdr3_nt: TGCGCCAGCAGCTTGGATCAGCGCGGACAGTACTTC
d_call: NA
j_call: TRBJ2-5
clone_size: NA
v_call: TRBV5-1

cdr3_aa: CASSLDRAQREQYF
cdr3_nt: TGTGCCAGCTCTCTGGACAGGGCCCAACGGGAGCAGTACTTC
d_call: TRBD1
j_call: TRBJ2-7
clone_size: once
v_call: TRBV18

cdr3_aa: CASSQGSDLSSYNSPLHF
cdr3_nt: TGTGCCAGCAGCCAAGGTTCGGACCTCAGCTCCTATAATTCACCCCTCCACTTT
d_call: NA
j_call: TRBJ1-6
clone_size: NA
v_call: TRBV6-1

cdr3_aa: CASSQTLGIQYF
cdr3_nt: TGTGCCAGCAGCCAAACCCTGGGCATTCAGTACTTC
d_call: NA
j_call: TRBJ2-4
clone_size: NA
v_call: TRBV28

cdr3_aa: CASSQDREPYNEQFF
cdr3_nt: TGCGCCAGCAGCCAAGATCGGGAGCCCTACAATGAGCAGTTCTTC
d_call: NA
j_call: TRBJ2-1
clone_size: NA
v_call: TRBV4-3

cdr3_aa: CASSLVGDSIYNEQFF
cdr3_nt: TGCGCCAGCAGCTTGGTCGGGGACAGCATCTACAATGAGCAGTTCTTC
d_call: TRBD1
j_call: TRBJ2-1
clone_size: NA
v_call: TRBV5-1

cdr3_aa: CASRGSSYSEQFF
cdr3_nt: TGTGCCAGCAGAGGGAGCTCCTACAGTGAGCAGTTCTTC
d_call: NA
j_call: TRBJ2-1
clone_size: NA
v_call: TRBV6-5

cdr3_aa: CASSQDRLNTGELFF
cdr3_nt: TGTGCCAGCAGCCAAGACAGATTGAACACCGGGGAGCTGTTTTTT
d_call: NA
j_call: TRBJ2-2
clone_size: few
v_call: TRBV3-1

cdr3_aa: CASSEAPLWASGGAVNEQFF
cdr3_nt: TGTGCCAGCAGTGAAGCCCCCTTATGGGCTAGCGGGGGGGCCGTGAATGAGCAGTTCTTC
d_call: TRBD2
j_call: TRBJ2-1
clone_size: NA
v_call: TRBV2

cdr3_aa: CATSDGVGSEQFF
cdr3_nt: TGTGCCACCAGTGATGGAGTGGGGAGTGAGCAGTTCTTC
d_call: NA
j_call: TRBJ2-1
clone_size: NA
v_call: TRBV24-1

cdr3_aa: CSADLFVGVKSSYNEQFF
cdr3_nt: TGCAGTGCGGATCTCTTCGTTGGGGTCAAGAGCTCCTACAATGAGCAGTTCTTC
d_call: NA
j_call: TRBJ2-1
clone_size: NA
v_call: TRBV20-1

cdr3_aa: CASSLGQQGRGYGYTF
cdr3_nt: TGCGCCAGCAGCCTAGGTCAACAGGGGAGAGGGTATGGCTACACCTTC
d_call: TRBD1
j_call: TRBJ1-2
clone_size: NA
v_call: TRBV5-1

cdr3_aa: CASSLGVSSSYEQYF
cdr3_nt: TGCGCCAGCAGCCTCGGAGTCTCTAGCTCCTACGAGCAGTACTTC
d_call: NA
j_call: TRBJ2-7
clone_size: NA
v_call: TRBV4-3

cdr3_aa: CSALVPHSLDTQYF
cdr3_nt: TGCAGTGCTCTAGTTCCGCACTCGCTGGATACGCAGTATTTT
d_call: NA
j_call: TRBJ2-3
clone_size: NA
v_call: TRBV20-1

cdr3_aa: CASSLGAGGENIQYF
cdr3_nt: TGTGCCAGCAGTTTAGGGGCAGGGGGGGAAAACATTCAGTACTTC
d_call: NA
j_call: TRBJ2-4
clone_size: few
v_call: TRBV27

cdr3_aa: CASRDQLDTQYF
cdr3_nt: TGTGCCAGCAGGGATCAATTAGATACGCAGTATTTT
d_call: NA
j_call: TRBJ2-3
clone_size: few
v_call: TRBV2

cdr3_aa: CASSFPQHTDTQYF
cdr3_nt: TGCGCCAGCAGCTTCCCCCAACACACAGATACGCAGTATTTT
d_call: NA
j_call: TRBJ2-3
clone_size: once
v_call: TRBV28

cdr3_aa: CSAPGHAPYEQYF
cdr3_nt: TGCAGTGCGCCGGGACATGCACCCTACGAGCAGTACTTC
d_call: NA
j_call: TRBJ2-7
clone_size: few
v_call: TRBV20-1

cdr3_aa: CSARDRSYEQYF
cdr3_nt: TGCAGTGCTAGAGACCGCTCCTACGAGCAGTACTTC
d_call: NA
j_call: TRBJ2-7
clone_size: many
v_call: TRBV20-1

cdr3_aa: CSARQGGRPTDTQYF
cdr3_nt: TGCAGTGCTAGACAGGGGGGACGTCCGACAGATACGCAGTATTTT
d_call: NA
j_call: TRBJ2-3
clone_size: NA
v_call: TRBV20-1

cdr3_aa: CASSTRATSGGAGEQLF
cdr3_nt: TGTGCCAGCAGCACCCGAGCGACTAGCGGGGGGGCAGGGGAGCAGCTCTTC
d_call: TRBD2
j_call: TRBJ2-1
clone_size: NA
v_call: TRBV9

cdr3_aa: CASSSPTNTDTQYF
cdr3_nt: TGTGCCAGCAGTTCCCCGACTAACACAGATACGCAGTATTTT
d_call: NA
j_call: TRBJ2-3
clone_size: few
v_call: TRBV12-3/TRBV12-4

cdr3_aa: CASSPRLPRDEQYF
cdr3_nt: TGCGCCAGCAGCCCCCGTTTGCCCAGGGACGAGCAGTACTTC
d_call: NA
j_call: TRBJ2-7
clone_size: NA
v_call: TRBV7-2

cdr3_aa: CASSSFVAGGPYEQYF
cdr3_nt: TGTGCCAGCAGCTCTTTCGTAGCGGGGGGCCCCTACGAGCAGTACTTC
d_call: TRBD2
j_call: TRBJ2-7
clone_size: NA
v_call: TRBV7-2

cdr3_aa: CASSQESGQGTDTQYF
cdr3_nt: TGTGCCAGCAGCCAAGAATCCGGACAGGGAACAGATACGCAGTATTTT
d_call: TRBD1
j_call: TRBJ2-3
clone_size: NA
v_call: TRBV3-1

cdr3_aa: CASSLDGTSAGTQYF
cdr3_nt: TGCGCCAGCAGCTTGGACGGGACGTCTGCGGGGACCCAGTACTTC
d_call: NA
j_call: TRBJ2-5
clone_size: few
v_call: TRBV5-1

cdr3_aa: CASSLWAGLSRANVLTF
cdr3_nt: TGTGCCAGCAGCTTGTGGGCAGGCCTCTCTAGGGCCAACGTCCTGACTTTC
d_call: NA
j_call: TRBJ2-6
clone_size: once
v_call: TRBV7-2

cdr3_aa: CATSDRQGAGYNEQFF
cdr3_nt: TGTGCCACCAGTGATCGTCAGGGGGCGGGATACAATGAGCAGTTCTTC
d_call: TRBD1
j_call: TRBJ2-1
clone_size: NA
v_call: TRBV24-1

cdr3_aa: CASSPVPRETQYF
cdr3_nt: TGCGCCAGCAGCCCCGTGCCCAGGGAGACCCAGTACTTC
d_call: NA
j_call: TRBJ2-5
clone_size: NA
v_call: TRBV5-1

cdr3_aa: CASSSALGSQYF
cdr3_nt: TGTGCCAGCAGCTCCGCCCTCGGGTCCCAGTACTTC
d_call: NA
j_call: TRBJ2-5
clone_size: few
v_call: TRBV7-2

cdr3_aa: CASSLGHSQGEQFF
cdr3_nt: TGTGCCAGCAGCTTGGGACACTCTCAGGGGGAGCAGTTCTTC
d_call: NA
j_call: TRBJ2-1
clone_size: few
v_call: TRBV7-9

cdr3_aa: CATSDFQGPKETQYF
cdr3_nt: TGTGCCACCAGTGATTTTCAAGGCCCTAAAGAGACCCAGTACTTC
d_call: NA
j_call: TRBJ2-5
clone_size: NA
v_call: TRBV24-1

cdr3_aa: CSARVGRARYTQYF
cdr3_nt: TGCAGTGCTAGGGTGGGCAGGGCGAGATATACGCAGTATTTT
d_call: NA
j_call: TRBJ2-3
clone_size: NA
v_call: TRBV20-1

cdr3_aa: CASSQGTTDTQYF
cdr3_nt: TGCGCCAGCAGCCAAGGCACTACAGATACGCAGTATTTT
d_call: NA
j_call: TRBJ2-3
clone_size: many
v_call: TRBV5-1

cdr3_aa: CASRGRYGNREPNQPQHF
cdr3_nt: TGTGCCAGCAGGGGCCGTTACGGGAACAGGGAACCCAATCAGCCCCAGCATTTT
d_call: NA
j_call: TRBJ1-5
clone_size: NA
v_call: TRBV6-1

cdr3_aa: CASSQGLAGLDTQYF
cdr3_nt: TGCGCCAGCAGCCAGGGACTAGCGGGGTTGGATACGCAGTATTTT
d_call: TRBD2
j_call: TRBJ2-3
clone_size: few
v_call: TRBV5-1

cdr3_aa: CASSFAGGISNQPQHF
cdr3_nt: TGTGCCAGCAGTTTCGCAGGTGGAATTAGCAATCAGCCCCAGCATTTT
d_call: NA
j_call: TRBJ1-5
clone_size: NA
v_call: TRBV28

cdr3_aa: CATSERTGGHRETQYF
cdr3_nt: TGTGCCACCAGTGAGAGGACAGGGGGGCACCGAGAGACCCAGTACTTC
d_call: TRBD1
j_call: TRBJ2-5
clone_size: NA
v_call: TRBV24-1

cdr3_aa: CASSLGLAPHEQYF
cdr3_nt: TGTGCCAGCAGCTTGGGCCTTGCCCCCCACGAGCAGTACTTC
d_call: NA
j_call: TRBJ2-7
clone_size: NA
v_call: TRBV7-8